This T cell receptor (beta chain) came from a study of T cell responses to AZD1222 COVID-19 vaccine. The wider study: The analysis combined second doses at about 4 or about 12 weeks. Overall study findings and caveats: Spike-specific TCR breadth and depth were elevated following two AZD1222 doses.

Note on this clone: The antigen is undetermined.

Germline V lookup: CDR1 LGHDT, CDR2 YNNKEL (reference sequence). The CDR3 length is 15 residues. V lost 2 bases, J lost 8 bases, and 8 bases stayed unmatched. Assay: immunoSEQ multiplex PCR; the TCRdb copy retains only in-frame clones and omits some. Counted here are around 130,000 clones, 80% to 90% occurring once; the ten biggest clones make up approximately 1.6%. This receptor was obtained from an adult in good health. The chain joins TRBV3-1 (or the pseudogene TRBV3-2) to TRBJ2-7; 11 bases map to TRBD1. Source: peripheral blood, taken on day 0 of AZD1222 vaccination. The CDR3 DNA is TGTGCCAGCAGCCAACTTGCGGGGACAGGGGGTAAGCAGTACTTC. This sequence encodes CASSQLAGTGGKQYF.